This is a list of T cell receptor beta chains from one sample in a study of T cells in localized non-small cell lung cancer. Sequenced by immunoSEQ multiplex PCR; TCRdb stores in-frame clones only, minus some. The profile shows around 8,000 clones, around 92% of them singletons. The sample was peripheral blood mononuclear cells, taken before any cancer treatment. Every receptor here comes from a male donor aged 60 or over with stage II lung adenocarcinoma. Each CDR3 is given with its conserved first and last residue. Each record gives: clone size, V gene, D gene, J gene, CDR3 DNA, CDR3 protein. The D gene is left open where the match is weak. For some rows the clone size is stated as once, few or many, or as a class when expanded; others skip it.

few	TRBV7-9	-	TRBJ1-1	TGTGCCAGCAGCGCCTCCGTAAACACTGAAGCTTTCTTT	CASSASVNTEAFF
-	TRBV2	-	TRBJ2-2	TGTGCCAGCAGGGAGACAGACACCGGGGAGCTGTTTTTT	CASRETDTGELFF
-	TRBV10-1	-	TRBJ2-7	TGCGCCAGCGATTGGCAGTACTTC	CASDWQYF
once	TRBV6-6	TRBD1	TRBJ1-1	TGTGCCAGCACCCAGACAGGGGGCACTGAAGCTTTCTTT	CASTQTGGTEAFF
-	TRBV4-2	-	TRBJ2-1	TGTGCCAGCAGGGTCGACGGGGGTCATGAGCAGTTCTTC	CASRVDGGHEQFF
once	TRBV18	TRBD1	TRBJ1-6	TGTGCCAGCTCACCACTGGGACAGACCAATTCACCCCTCCACTTT	CASSPLGQTNSPLHF
-	TRBV4-3	-	TRBJ1-3	TGCGCCAGCAGCCAGAACGTTCGTCTGAATTTCGGAAACACCATATATTTT	CASSQNVRLNFGNTIYF
-	TRBV5-5	-	TRBJ1-2	TGTGCCAGCAGCCCGCGTCCGGCCAACGCAGGCTACACCTTC	CASSPRPANAGYTF
-	TRBV9	-	TRBJ1-1	TGTGCCAGCAGCCCCCGGACAGCTTCTACTGAAGCTTTCTTT	CASSPRTASTEAFF
-	TRBV13	-	TRBJ1-3	TGTGCCAGCAGCGCTGGGGGCCGTGGAAACACCATATATTTT	CASSAGGRGNTIYF
-	TRBV7-9	-	TRBJ2-7	TGTGCCAGCAGCTTATCGGCATACGAGCAGTACTTC	CASSLSAYEQYF
-	TRBV7-8	TRBD2	TRBJ2-1	TGTGCCAGCAGCTTACTAGCGGGGGGACCCAATGAGCAGTTCTTC	CASSLLAGGPNEQFF
-	TRBV12-5	-	TRBJ1-5	TGTGCTAGTGGTTTGGTACTGGGGGAATTTAGGCAGCCCCAGCATTTT	CASGLVLGEFRQPQHF
-	TRBV10-2	-	TRBJ1-1	TGCGCCAGCAGTGAACGGGGGAGCACTGAAGCTTTCTTT	CASSERGSTEAFF
-	TRBV27	TRBD1	TRBJ1-2	TGTGCCAGCAGTCCAGACGGGACAGTTTACTATGGCTACACCTTC	CASSPDGTVYYGYTF
-	TRBV4-1	TRBD1	TRBJ2-5	TGCGCCAGCAGCGCCCCAGGGGGCCCCCAAGAGACCCAGTACTTC	CASSAPGGPQETQYF
-	TRBV5-1	-	TRBJ2-7	TGCGCCAGCAGTGAGGGGGACTACGAGCAGTACTTC	CASSEGDYEQYF
-	TRBV19	TRBD2	TRBJ2-5	TGTGCCAGTAGTATAGATAGGACTAGCGGGGGGGCCAAGACCCAGTACTTC	CASSIDRTSGGAKTQYF
-	TRBV10-3	TRBD1	TRBJ1-2	TGTGCCATCAGTGAGTCAGGACAGGGTCCCAAGTATGGCTACACCTTC	CAISESGQGPKYGYTF
-	TRBV7-2	TRBD2	TRBJ2-3	TGTGCCAGCAGCTTACTCGGGGGGTACCTCACAGATACGCAGTATTTT	CASSLLGGYLTDTQYF
-	TRBV6-6	-	TRBJ1-1	TGTGCCAGCAGTTACTCGGGAGGGAGTAGGACTGAAGCTTTCTTT	CASSYSGGSRTEAFF
-	TRBV10-1	-	TRBJ1-4	TGCGCCAGCACCGGGGGTATCAATGAAAAACTGTTTTTT	CASTGGINEKLFF
-	TRBV5-6	-	TRBJ1-5	TGTGCCAGCACCTCGCTTGGAAGGACTGATCAGCCCCAGCATTTT	CASTSLGRTDQPQHF
-	TRBV10-3	TRBD1	TRBJ1-2	TGTGCCATCAGTGCGGACAGGGTAAAAGATGGCTACACCTTC	CAISADRVKDGYTF
-	TRBV5-8	-	TRBJ1-6	TGTGCCAGCAGAACAGGGTACGATTCACCCCTCCACTTT	CASRTGYDSPLHF
-	TRBV5-8	TRBD1	TRBJ1-4	TGTGCCGGCAAACCGGACAGGCTTTCTGCTAATGAAAAACTGTTTTTT	CAGKPDRLSANEKLFF
-	TRBV5-1	-	TRBJ1-2	TGCGCCAGCAGCCCGGAGGGGGGGGCGCGGGGCTACACCTTC	CASSPEGGARGYTF
-	TRBV6-1	TRBD1	TRBJ2-7	TGTGCCAGCAGTCAAGACCCGGGACAGGGGGCCTATGAGCAGTACTTC	CASSQDPGQGAYEQYF
-	TRBV7-9	-	TRBJ2-7	TGTGCCAGCATCAAAAGCAGTGGCAGGGCCTACGAGCAGTACTTC	CASIKSSGRAYEQYF
-	TRBV7-6	-	TRBJ1-3	TGTGCCAGCAGCTTGGGACCGGGAAACACCATATATTTT	CASSLGPGNTIYF
few	TRBV10-1	TRBD1	TRBJ1-4	TGCGCCAGCAGTGAGTCGAGGGGGACAGGGAATGAAAAACTGTTTTTT	CASSESRGTGNEKLFF
-	TRBV29-1	-	TRBJ1-1	TGCAGCGTCGGAGGGGGTCTAGGGAACACTGAAGCTTTCTTT	CSVGGGLGNTEAFF
-	TRBV10-3	-	TRBJ1-2	TGTGCCATCAGGATGGCCGGGACAAGTAACTATGGCTACACCTTC	CAIRMAGTSNYGYTF